These 3 T cell receptor beta chains originate from one sample sequenced in a study of T cell changes during pregnancy in multiple sclerosis. Clones were read by immunoSEQ multiplex PCR, and TCRdb kept only the in-frame ones, dropping some. The sample carries 70,000 to 95,000 clones, 90% to 95% recorded once. The specimen comprised peripheral blood, sampled in the third trimester of pregnancy. The receptor set was obtained from a female donor with multiple sclerosis, enrolled in a pregnancy study.

This chain links TRBV5-6 with TRBJ1-4; TRBD1 might be the D (5 bases). From germline, CDR1 is SGHDT and CDR2 YYEEEE. The CDR3 has 16 amino acids. V lost 1 base and J 5 bases, leaving 15 bases between the germline ends. CDR3 in amino acids: CASSLLLDSQNEKLFF. The CDR3 DNA reads TGTGCCAGCAGCTTGTTGCTTGACAGTCAAAATGAAAAACTGTTTTTT.

The rearrangement joins TRBV28 to TRBJ2-5, with 7 bases lining up with TRBD1. The CDR3 consists of 15 residues. Trimming took 3 bases from V and 2 from J; bases not matched to a gene: 6. CDR1 is MDHEN and CDR2 is SYDVKM in the germline V gene. CDR3 region: CASSLYRGQQETQYF. As DNA, the CDR3 is TGTGCCAGCAGTTTGTACAGGGGACAACAAGAGACCCAGTACTTC.

This rearrangement joins TRBV19 to TRBJ1-4; D is perhaps TRBD1 (5 bases). V lost 3 bases to trimming and J lost 7 bases, with 18 bases between them. Germline assignment: CDR1 LNHDA and CDR2 SQIVND (reference sequence). This CDR3 is 16 amino acids long. In DNA, the CDR3 is TGTGCCAGTAGTATCGTTGTTCAGGGAAGGGGTGAAAAACTGTTTTTT. Translation gives CASSIVVQGRGEKLFF.